These 27 T cell receptor beta chains came from one sample sequenced in a study of metastatic and nonmetastatic thyroid tumors (dated by TCRdb to 2020 to 2021). No treatment had been received by any patient before thyroid surgery. The protocol used for the library was PCR. Sequencing took place on an Illumina HiSeq 4000. TCRdb reworked the public reads: Q25 trimming with fastp, MiXCR clone assembly, productive beta chains retained. Across this sample there are roughly 59,000 clones, with around 15% seen only once. Just under 9.5% of the sample belongs to the ten largest clones. Sequencing was performed on blood. Source of these receptors: a male donor with papillary thyroid cancer or a benign thyroid nodule (not recorded which). Some clones in this sample may be carry-over from other donors' samples.

The table lists this clone with many counts. The chain recombines TRBV12-3 or TRBV12-4 with TRBJ1-5; TRBD1 is a possible D gene (6 bases). V was pared by 6 bases and J by 0 bases, with 12 bases between. The length of the CDR3 is 15 residues. The CDR3 nucleotides are TGTGCCAGCAGAAAAACAGGGTATAGCAATCAGCCCCAGCATTTT. Encoded protein: CASRKTGYSNQPQHF.

This clone showed up many times. The chain couples TRBV11-3 to TRBJ2-2, with a possible D match to TRBD2 (5 bases). CDR1 and CDR2 (germline): SGHNT, YENEEA. This CDR3 has 13 amino acids. V was clipped by 3 bases and J by 6 bases, with 8 bases between them. DNA for the CDR3: TGTGCCAGCAGCTTGGAGGAAGCCGGGGAGCTGTTTTTT. This gives the protein CASSLEEAGELFF.

This clone was seen ten or more times. The rearrangement joins TRBV20-1 to TRBJ2-5; 9 bases are a match to TRBD2. Germline V gene data show CDR1 as DFQATT and CDR2 as SNEGSKA (reference sequence). The CDR3 is 13 residues long. The V gene end was trimmed by 7 bases and the J gene end by 5 bases; junction bases not matched to a gene: 8. The chain's CDR3 is CSVRREGSETQYF. The CDR3 DNA follows: TGCAGTGTGCGGCGGGAGGGGTCGGAGACCCAGTACTTC.

This clone has ten or more counts. This chain connects TRBV3-1 to TRBJ2-7, with unresolved D. V was shortened by 4 bases and J by 0 bases, with 16 bases between the two germline ends. CDR1 is LGHDT and CDR2 is YNNKEL in the germline V gene (reference sequence). This CDR3 spans 16 amino acids. The CDR3: CASSPTKSPSSYEQYV. CDR3 sequence (DNA): TGTGCCAGCAGCCCAACGAAATCTCCGAGCTCCTACGAGCAGTACGTC.

This clone was seen at least ten times. This sequence joins TRBV2 and TRBJ1-1; D uncertain. V gave up 7 bases and J gave up 11 bases, with 17 bases separating them. The CDR3 has 12 amino acids. Germline assignment: CDR1 SNHLY and CDR2 FYNNEI. CDR3 amino acids: CASNPSEAGAFF. In DNA, the CDR3 is TGTGCCAGCAACCCCTCGGAGGCCGGGGCTTTCTTT.

In this sample, this clone turned up many times. For the CDR3, the DNA is TGTGCCAGCAGTGGGACAGGGGGCATTGAAGCTTTCTTT. Translated: CASSGTGGIEAFF. V usage is TRBV2 and J usage is TRBJ1-1, with TRBD1 matching over 11 bases. V was clipped by 4 bases and J by 7 bases; unmatched bases: 2. This CDR3 contains 13 residues. Germline V lookup: CDR1 SNHLY, CDR2 FYNNEI.

There are many counts of this clone. The chain links TRBV20-1 to TRBJ1-1, with 7 bases that match TRBD1. V lost 6 bases and J lost 0; bases outside the gene matches: 10. Germline V gives CDR1 DFQATT, CDR2 SNEGSKA (reference sequence). The length of the CDR3 is 15 residues. CDR3 amino acids: CSARGGGGVNTEAFF. CDR3 DNA: TGCAGTGCCCGGGGAGGGGGCGGTGTGAACACTGAAGCTTTCTTT.

There are many counts of this clone. This sequence joins TRBV19 and TRBJ1-1, with TRBD1 as a possible D gene (5 bases). Germline V CDR1 and CDR2: LNHDA, SQIVND (reference sequence). This CDR3 spans 14 amino acids. The germline V and J ends were trimmed by 2 bases and 1 base, with 8 bases remaining between them. CDR3: CASSIPTENTEAFF. In nucleotides, the CDR3 is TGTGCCAGTAGTATACCGACAGAGAACACTGAAGCTTTCTTT.

This clone was found many times. The sample holds other DNA sequences that translate to the same CDR3. The genes are TRBV2 and TRBJ1-1; the D is unclear. Looked up from germline, CDR1 is SNHLY and CDR2 is FYNNEI. Trimming took off 5 bases at V and 1 base at J, with 11 bases between the two ends. The CDR3 is 14 amino acids. The CDR3 spells CASSPHGRNTEAFF. Written as DNA, the CDR3 is TGTGCCAGCAGTCCCCACGGGAGGAACACTGAAGCTTTCTTT.

This clone was seen ten or more times. The chain uses TRBV10-3 and TRBJ2-7; 11 bases are a match to TRBD2. The ends lost 10 bases at V and 3 bases at J; junction bases unmatched: 8. The CDR3 loop spans 14 amino acids. Germline V gives CDR1 ENHRY, CDR2 SYGVKD. In nucleotides, the CDR3 is TGTGCCAGACCGGGACTAGCGGCAATCTACGAGCAGTACGTC. Translated, it gives CARPGLAAIYEQYV.

This clone was seen repeatedly, ten times or more. The V call is TRBV28, the J call TRBJ1-5; D is unclear. From germline, CDR1 is MDHEN and CDR2 SYDVKM. The V and J ends lost 8 bases and 0 bases respectively, with 8 bases between them. This CDR3 comprises 13 residues. The CDR3 spells CASLTDSNQPQHF. The CDR3 DNA follows: TGTGCCAGCTTGACGGATAGCAATCAGCCCCAGCATTTT.

Ten or more counts support this clone. The sample carries other DNA sequences with the same CDR3. The chain carries TRBV15 and TRBJ2-7; D gene uncertain. V shed 3 bases and J shed 2 bases, with 20 bases lying between them. CDR1 is LNHNV, CDR2 YYDKDF, per germline (reference sequence). There are 17 residues in the CDR3. In DNA, the CDR3 is TGTGCCACCAGCAGGGATAAGGTTGATTACACTACCTACGAGCAGTACTTC. This sequence encodes CATSRDKVDYTTYEQYF. Full variable domain (missing parts from reference TRBV15 and TRBJ2-7): DAMVIQNPRYQVTQFGKPVTLSCSQTLNHNVMYWYQQKSSQAPKLLFHYYDKDFNNEADTPDNFQSRRPNTSFCFLDIRSPGLGDTAMYLCATSRDKVDYTTYEQYFGPGTRLTVT.

In its sample, this clone was seen many times. The chain has TRBV3-1 and TRBJ2-7; D not resolved. V lost 0 bases and J 7 bases, leaving 16 bases between the germline ends. Per the germline V gene, CDR1 is LGHDT and CDR2 is YNNKEL (reference sequence). The length of the CDR3 is 15 residues. The CDR3 spells CASSQDISEMWEQYF. CDR3 sequence (DNA): TGTGCCAGCAGCCAAGATATTTCGGAAATGTGGGAGCAGTACTTC.

Ten or more counts support this clone. The CDR3 is CASSLSITGYYEQYF. CDR3 bases: TGTGCCAGCAGCTTAAGTATTACAGGTTACTACGAGCAGTACTTC. The V call is TRBV11-2, the J call TRBJ2-7; D perhaps matches TRBD1 (5 bases). Trimming removed 2 bases from V and 3 bases from J, with 14 bases in between. Germline CDR1 reads SGHAT; CDR2 reads FQNNGV. This CDR3 has 15 residues.

This clone was observed a few times. One end of the junction is discordant with germline, which a read error may explain. This chain joins TRBV6-4 and TRBJ2-2; no firm D call. The germline V gene encodes CDR1 MRHNA and CDR2 SNTAGT. The CDR3 length is 14 residues. In DNA form, the CDR3 reads TGTGCCAGCAAGGGTACAGCCGACACCGTGGAGCTGTTTTTT. Translating gives CASKGTADTVELFF.

This clone was observed many times. The chain is built from TRBV12-3 or TRBV12-4 and TRBJ1-5; D is undetermined. The CDR3 loop spans 14 amino acids. V was shortened by 1 base and J by 0 bases, with 4 bases between the two germline ends. CDR3 residues: CASSLVDSNQPQHF. The CDR3 DNA reads TGTGCCAGCAGTTTAGTGGATAGCAATCAGCCCCAGCATTTT.

The chain employs TRBV5-1 and TRBJ1-1; D is possibly TRBD1 (5 bases). Germline CDR1 SGHRS, CDR2 YFSETQ. The V end lost 4 bases, the J end lost 4 bases, and 20 bases lay between the germline ends. The CDR3 contains 16 residues. CDR3 residues: CASSRTGDVIGTEAFF. The CDR3 DNA reads TGCGCCAGCAGCCGGACGGGGGACGTTATTGGCACTGAAGCTTTCTTT.

This chain joins TRBV20-1 and TRBJ1-5; D may be TRBD1 (6 bases). Germline loops: CDR1 DFQATT, CDR2 SNEGSKA (reference sequence). This CDR3 region has 16 residues. V shed 1 base and J shed 6 bases, with 19 bases lying between them. As DNA, the CDR3 is TGCAGTGCTAGAGTTTACAGGGAAAGGGCAACTCAGCCCCAGCATTTT. Translating gives CSARVYRERATQPQHF.

This clone was seen ten or more times. This rearrangement joins TRBV19 to TRBJ1-2, with D possibly being TRBD1 (5 bases). The V end lost 6 bases, the J end lost 8 bases, and 16 bases lay between the germline ends. Germline V CDR1 and CDR2: LNHDA, SQIVND (reference sequence). The CDR3 is made up of 13 amino acids. The chain's CDR3 is CASSPGTTWGYTF. The CDR3 nucleotides are TGTGCCAGTAGCCCAGGGACCACTTGGGGCTACACCTTC.

A remark on this clone: The junction departs from the called germline gene at one end, perhaps through a read error. The chain is built from TRBV6-1 and TRBJ2-3; 8 bases agree with TRBD2. Germline V CDR1 and CDR2: MNHNS, SASEGT. The CDR3 sequence is 13 residues long. Here the CDR3 reads CASRPGGIYTQYF. For the CDR3, the DNA is TGTGCCAGCAGACCGGGGGGGATATATACTCAGTATTTT.

For this clone: This could be a read error, since a much larger clone is one nucleotide away. CDR3 sequence: CSARHSRDSQNIQYF. The CDR3 DNA is TGCAGTGCTAGACACTCACGGGACAGCCAAAACATTCAGTACTTC. This rearrangement joins TRBV20-1 to TRBJ2-4, with 7 bases fitting TRBD1. This CDR3 is built from 15 residues. From germline, CDR1 is DFQATT and CDR2 SNEGSKA (reference sequence). Trimming removed 2 bases from V and 5 bases from J; junction bases left unmatched: 9.

This clone was counted many times. The chain recombines TRBV28 with TRBJ2-5; D is perhaps TRBD1 or TRBD2 (6 bases each). Germline V gene lookup returns CDR1 MDHEN and CDR2 SYDVKM. V gave up 5 bases and J gave up 1 base, with 14 bases separating them. The CDR3 spans 15 residues. The DNA for the CDR3 is TGTGCCAGCAGTCCCCAAGGGGGGCTCCAAGAGACCCAGTACTTC. Its protein product is CASSPQGGLQETQYF.

By frequency in the sample, this clone is medium-sized (0.01 to 0.1%). Here the CDR3 reads CATSVAGEGTDTQYF. The CDR3 region has the DNA TGTGCCACCAGCGTAGCGGGAGAGGGCACAGATACGCAGTATTTT. V gene TRBV15 combines with J gene TRBJ2-3, with 9 bases aligning to TRBD2. V shed 5 bases and J 1 base; nucleotides not matched to a gene: 4. Germline CDR1 LNHNV, CDR2 YYDKDF (reference sequence). The CDR3 is 15 residues long.

The chain is built from TRBV5-8 and TRBJ2-5; D not resolved. The CDR3 is 11 amino acids. CDR1 and CDR2 from the germline V gene are SGHTS and YDEGEE. V lost 4 bases, J lost 7 bases, and 8 bases lay in between. The CDR3 region has the DNA TGTGCCAGCAGCCATATGGGGACCCAGTACTTC. The encoded protein is CASSHMGTQYF.

This clone was counted many times. V and J are TRBV9 and TRBJ2-4, with D perhaps matching TRBD2 (6 bases). V lost 3 bases and J 2 bases, leaving 9 bases between the germline ends. Germline CDR1 reads SGDLS; CDR2 reads YYNGEE. The CDR3 totals 14 residues. CDR3 sequence: CASSGRDSKNIQYF. The CDR3 nucleotides read TGTGCCAGCAGCGGCCGGGACTCCAAAAACATTCAGTACTTC.

This clone was recorded many times. A much larger clonotype is one base distant, so this may be a read error. The V call is TRBV4-3, the J call TRBJ2-2, with TRBD2 identical over 7 bases. Germline V lookup: CDR1 LGHNA, CDR2 YSLEER. There are 17 residues in the CDR3. Unmatched junction bases numbered 14, after V lost 4 bases and J lost 6 bases. CDR3 amino acids: CASSPASERDVSGELFF. The CDR3 DNA reads TGCGCCAGCAGCCCCGCTTCTGAGCGGGATGTCTCCGGGGAGCTGTTTTTT.

At least ten counts were recorded for this clone. V and J are TRBV28 and TRBJ1-3, with 7 bases identical to TRBD1. CDR3 length: 14 amino acids. Germline-derived CDR1 and CDR2 are MDHEN and SYDVKM. The V and J ends lost 5 bases and 2 bases, in that order; junction bases with no gene match: 3. The CDR3: CASSQTGTGNTIYF. CDR3 nucleotide sequence: TGTGCCAGCAGTCAGACAGGGACTGGAAACACCATATATTTT.